The clone carrying this TCR beta chain was observed a single time. This specimen belongs to a study of blood T cell repertoires in COVID-19. Data came from immunoSEQ multiplex PCR; TCRdb stores just in-frame clones and leaves some out. The sample has 95,000 to 100,000 clones; roughly 92% are singletons. V trimming: 2 bases; J trimming: 5 bases; junction bases outside the gene matches: 3. Looked up from germline, CDR1 is SGHDT and CDR2 is YYEEEE. There are 14 residues in the CDR3. The chain recombines TRBV5-6 with TRBJ1-1; 10 bases match TRBD1. The clonotype comes from a man in his forties or fifties with active COVID-19. Sequenced sample: peripheral blood. The DNA of the CDR3 is TGTGCCAGCAGCTTTGGGACAGGGGAGACTGAAGCTTTCTTT. It translates to CASSFGTGETEAFF.